These 9 T cell receptor beta chains were sequenced from one sample in a study of patients and donors after allogeneic stem cell transplantation. TCRdb redid the calling of the RT-PCR reads with MiXCR, one entry per CDR3 protein. The sample lists about a million distinct CDR3 sequences, roughly 18% seen once, with about 6% in the top ten. Sequenced input: blood, either unsorted or a sorted T cell fraction (not recorded which). Receptors were obtained from a human donor who was either an allogeneic HSCT recipient or a stem cell or donor lymphocyte infusion donor (not recorded which). It is not recorded whose cells these are; they may come from a transplant donor.

This chain joins TRBV5-1 and TRBJ2-1; no definite D call. From germline, CDR1 is SGHRS and CDR2 YFSETQ. The CDR3 length is 11 residues. V lost 5 bases and J 7 bases, leaving 7 bases between the germline ends. CDR3 amino acids: CASRMRNEQFF. CDR3 in DNA: TGCGCCAGCAGGATGAGAAATGAGCAGTTCTTC.

This clonotype was seen many times. The genes are TRBV29-1 and TRBJ1-4; D gene unclear. The V gene's germline CDR1 is SQVTM and CDR2 ANQGSEA. This CDR3 is 13 amino acids long. Between the trimmed V and J ends, which lost 0 bases and 8 bases, there was a span of 10 bases. The CDR3 nucleotides read TGCAGCGTTGAAGATGGCGGGGAAGAAAAACTGTTTTTT. As protein: CSVEDGGEEKLFF.

V usage is TRBV10-3 and J usage is TRBJ1-3; 7 bases align to TRBD1. Per the germline V gene, CDR1 is ENHRY and CDR2 is SYGVKD. The CDR3 runs to 13 residues. V was clipped by 6 bases and J by 4 bases; unmatched bases: 3. The CDR3: CAISGTEGNTIYF. CDR3 in DNA: TGTGCCATCAGCGGGACAGAAGGAAACACCATATATTTT.

V and J are TRBV2 and TRBJ2-5, with D perhaps TRBD1 or TRBD2 (6 bases each). This CDR3 contains 15 residues. CDR1 is SNHLY and CDR2 is FYNNEI in the germline V gene. V shed 4 bases and J shed 5 bases, with 17 bases lying between them. The CDR3 protein is CASSADRTIGETQYF. The CDR3 DNA reads as TGTGCCAGCAGTGCCGACAGGACTATAGGGGAGACCCAGTACTTC. Based on the CDR3 plus reference TRBV2 and TRBJ2-5, the full variable domain is EPEVTQTPSHQVTQMGQEVILRCVPISNHLYFYWYRQILGQKVEFLVSFYNNEISEKSEIFDDQFSVERPDGSNFTLKIRSTKLEDSAMYFCASSADRTIGETQYFGPGTRLLVL.

This clonotype came up a few times. This rearrangement joins TRBV20-1 to TRBJ2-2, with 11 bases lining up with TRBD2. The CDR3 runs 19 residues. Trimming removed 2 bases from V and 4 bases from J; junction bases left unmatched: 15. Germline CDR1 DFQATT, CDR2 SNEGSKA (reference sequence). The CDR3 is CSARPRVLAGGRGTGELFF. The CDR3 DNA reads TGCAGTGCTAGACCTCGGGTCCTAGCGGGGGGCCGGGGCACCGGGGAGCTGTTTTTT.

This clonotype has more than one count but fewer than ten. The CDR3, as DNA: TGCAGCGTTGTCGGGGTATCGCGGGAGCTCTCCAATGAGCAGTTCTTC. It yields the protein CSVVGVSRELSNEQFF. The chain recombines TRBV29-1 with TRBJ2-1; 7 bases match TRBD2. V shed 4 bases and J 6 bases; nucleotides not matched to a gene: 15. The CDR3 spans 16 residues. The germline V gene encodes CDR1 SQVTM and CDR2 ANQGSEA.

There are a few counts of this clonotype. This sequence joins TRBV7-9 and TRBJ2-1; D perhaps matches TRBD2 (6 bases). Germline V lookup: CDR1 SEHNR, CDR2 FQNEAQ (reference sequence). CDR3 length equals 14 residues. V lost 1 base and J lost 8, with 12 bases in between. DNA of the CDR3: TGTGCCAGCAGCTTAGAGGTCTTAGCGGATGAGCAGTTCTTC. Its protein is CASSLEVLADEQFF.

This clonotype was found a few times. The J gene is TRBJ2-3, the V gene TRBV29-1; D tentatively reads TRBD1 or TRBD2 (5 bases each). This CDR3 spans 13 amino acids. The germline V gene has CDR1 SQVTM and CDR2 ANQGSEA. Deletions cut 4 bases from V and 2 bases from J, with 10 bases between. The CDR3 protein is CSVARGPTDTQYF. The CDR3 DNA sequence: TGCAGCGTTGCCCGGGGCCCCACAGATACGCAGTATTTT.

The chain recombines TRBV5-1 with TRBJ2-1, with 8 bases matching TRBD2. Germline CDR1 SGHRS, CDR2 YFSETQ. The CDR3 totals 15 residues. Trimming cost V 5 bases and J 6 bases; bases outside gene matches: 10. The CDR3 bases are TGCGCCAGCAGACTTGGACTAGCTAGCAGCAATGAGCAGTTCTTC. The encoded protein is CASRLGLASSNEQFF. Looking up the rest from reference TRBV5-1 and TRBJ2-1 gives the full variable domain: KAGVTQTPRYLIKTRGQQVTLSCSPISGHRSVSWYQQTPGQGLQFLFEYFSETQRNKGNFPGRFSGRQFSNSRSEMNVSTLELGDSALYLCASRLGLASSNEQFFGPGTRLTVL.